What follows are 17 T cell receptor beta chains derived from one specimen sequenced in a study of blood T cell repertoires in COVID-19. Profiled with immunoSEQ multiplex PCR; TCRdb holds only in-frame clones, not every one. The top ten clones hold 8% to 9.5% of a sample with approximately 180,000 clones, roughly 82% of them seen once. The specimen was peripheral blood. The origin of the receptors is a woman in her seventies with acute or convalescent COVID-19.

The chain has TRBV6-1 and TRBJ1-1; 8 bases match TRBD1. V gave up 5 bases and J gave up 5 bases; unmatched junction bases: 7. The CDR3 is 14 amino acids. Germline CDR1 reads MNHNS; CDR2 reads SASEGT. This chain's CDR3 is CASSPRQGRTEAFF. The CDR3 DNA is TGTGCCAGCAGTCCCCGACAGGGGCGTACTGAAGCTTTCTTT.

In DNA, the CDR3 is TGTGCCAGCAGCTTGGTGGGACAGGGGTACTATGGCTACACCTTC. It yields the protein CASSLVGQGYYGYTF. This chain joins TRBV5-4 and TRBJ1-2; 10 nucleotides match TRBD1. Germline lookup yields CDR1 SGHNT and CDR2 YYREEE (reference sequence). There are 15 residues in the CDR3. The trim removed 0 bases at V and 3 bases at J, leaving 2 bases unmatched.

The chain uses TRBV28 and TRBJ1-5; D uncertain. From germline, CDR1 is MDHEN and CDR2 SYDVKM. V was shortened by 2 bases and J by 2 bases, with 19 bases between the two germline ends. The CDR3 loop spans 18 amino acids. The CDR3 here is CASSLPSRADSGNQPQHF. CDR3 nucleotide sequence: TGTGCCAGCAGTTTACCCTCAAGAGCGGATAGTGGCAATCAGCCCCAGCATTTT.

This chain connects TRBV19 to TRBJ1-1, with 8 bases aligning to TRBD1. CDR3 length: 17 residues. Germline V CDR1 and CDR2: LNHDA, SQIVND (reference sequence). Trimming at V came to 6 bases and at J to 4 bases, leaving 16 bases not matched to a gene. The CDR3, as DNA: TGTGCCAGTAGGACCTTCCCCGGGACAGGTGGTGTCACTGAAGCTTTCTTT. Translated: CASRTFPGTGGVTEAFF.

This chain connects TRBV28 to TRBJ2-7; the match to TRBD1 covers 10 bases. J was trimmed by 3 bases and V by 6 bases; bases with no gene match: 11. CDR3 length equals 16 residues. The V gene's germline CDR1 is MDHEN and CDR2 SYDVKM. The DNA of the CDR3 is TGTGCCAGCAGCCGGACGTCCGGGACAGGGGACTACGAGCAGTACTTC. This encodes CASSRTSGTGDYEQYF.

For the CDR3, the DNA is TGTGCCAGCAGCCAAGAGTACAGCCCACTGACCTACAATGAGCAGTTCTTC. This translates into CASSQEYSPLTYNEQFF. V usage is TRBV4-2 and J usage is TRBJ2-1; D remains unclear. Deletions cut 0 bases from V and 2 bases from J, with 14 bases between. Germline V CDR1 and CDR2: LGHNA, YNFKEQ. CDR3 length equals 17 residues.

This rearrangement joins TRBV7-9 to TRBJ2-3; possibly TRBD2 for D (6 bases). The germline V and J ends were trimmed by 5 bases and 2 bases, with 17 bases remaining between them. Looked up from germline, CDR1 is SEHNR and CDR2 is FQNEAQ (reference sequence). CDR3 length equals 16 residues. The CDR3 sequence: CASSPRGVANTDTQYF. For the CDR3, the DNA is TGTGCCAGCAGCCCGCGGGGTGTTGCCAACACAGATACGCAGTATTTT.

J is TRBJ1-5 and V is TRBV5-5; tentative D call: TRBD1 (6 bases). CDR1 and CDR2 (germline): SGHKS, YYEKEE (reference sequence). CDR3 size: 15 residues. Trimming cost V 4 bases and J 0 bases, with 11 bases left between them. The CDR3 spells CASSPDRNSNQPQHF. The CDR3 nucleotides read TGTGCCAGCAGCCCTGACAGGAATAGCAATCAGCCCCAGCATTTT.

The gene calls are TRBV14 and TRBJ1-2, with a tentative D call TRBD1 (5 bases). The germline V gene has CDR1 SGHDN and CDR2 FVKESK. V lost 4 bases and J lost 5, with 14 bases in between. The CDR3 loop spans 14 amino acids. CDR3 residues: CASSRGLGGYGYTF. The DNA for the CDR3 is TGTGCCAGCAGCCGGGGACTGGGAGGTTATGGCTACACCTTC.

This sequence joins TRBV9 and TRBJ2-1, with TRBD2 as a possible D gene (5 bases). The CDR3 totals 17 residues. Germline V CDR1 and CDR2: SGDLS, YYNGEE. The V end lost 1 base, the J end lost 0 bases, and 14 bases lay between the germline ends. The CDR3 loop is CASSVSPVAGSYNEQFF. The CDR3 nucleotides read TGTGCCAGCAGCGTATCCCCCGTGGCGGGCTCCTACAATGAGCAGTTCTTC.

J is TRBJ1-5 and V is TRBV4-1; 8 nucleotides line up with TRBD1. Trimming removed 0 bases from V and 6 bases from J; junction bases left unmatched: 4. The CDR3 extends over 15 amino acids. Per the germline V gene, CDR1 is MGHRA and CDR2 is YSYEKL. CDR3 amino acids: CASSQDAGGVQPQHF. CDR3 nucleotide sequence: TGCGCCAGCAGCCAAGATGCAGGGGGCGTTCAGCCCCAGCATTTT.

The chain carries TRBV28 and TRBJ2-7; no clear D gene. The CDR3 contains 12 residues. The V end was cut by 5 bases, the J end by 1 base, with 6 bases between. Germline V gives CDR1 MDHEN, CDR2 SYDVKM. This CDR3 reads CASSRRSYEQYF. CDR3 bases: TGTGCCAGCAGTCGCCGGTCCTACGAGCAGTACTTC.

This clone was picked up one time. The J gene is TRBJ2-7, the V gene TRBV3-1 (or the pseudogene TRBV3-2); 7 positions agree with TRBD1. This CDR3 has 14 amino acids. CDR1 and CDR2 from the germline V gene are LGHDT and YNNKEL (reference sequence). Trimming cost V 4 bases and J 2 bases; bases outside gene matches: 5. The CDR3 sequence is CASSRTGYTYEQYF. The CDR3 bases are TGTGCCAGCAGCCGGACAGGCTATACCTACGAGCAGTACTTC.

The chain couples TRBV28 to TRBJ2-7; possibly TRBD2 for D (7 bases). V was pared by 4 bases and J by 2 bases, with 18 bases between. The CDR3 runs to 16 residues. Germline V gene data show CDR1 as MDHEN and CDR2 as SYDVKM. CDR3 in amino acids: CASSSPGAGEPYEQYF. The CDR3 nucleotides read TGTGCCAGCAGTTCTCCGGGGGCGGGAGAGCCCTACGAGCAGTACTTC. Combining the CDR3 with reference TRBV28 and TRBJ2-7 gives the whole variable domain DVKVTQSSRYLVKRTGEKVFLECVQDMDHENMFWYRQDPGLGLRLIYFSYDVKMKEKGDIPEGYSVSREKKERFSLILESASTNQTSMYLCASSSPGAGEPYEQYFGPGTRLTVT.

The chain carries TRBV9 and TRBJ2-7; D is possibly TRBD1 (6 bases). V was trimmed by 3 bases and J by 7 bases, leaving 14 bases between them. Germline values: CDR1 SGDLS, CDR2 YYNGEE. The CDR3 is 13 residues long. CDR3 in amino acids: CASSAGPDREQYF. The CDR3 nucleotides are TGTGCCAGCAGCGCAGGCCCTGACAGGGAGCAGTACTTC.

The rearrangement uses TRBV5-1 and TRBJ2-3, with TRBD2 identical over 9 bases. Germline-derived CDR1 and CDR2 are SGHRS and YFSETQ. The CDR3 is 16 residues long. Trimming took 0 bases from V and 1 from J; bases not matched to a gene: 3. The CDR3 loop is CASSLAAGGGTDTQYF. The CDR3 bases are TGCGCCAGCAGCTTGGCAGCGGGGGGCGGCACAGATACGCAGTATTTT.

The rearrangement uses TRBV2 and TRBJ1-1, with 7 bases lining up with TRBD1. The germline CDR1 and CDR2 sequences are SNHLY and FYNNEI. There are 12 residues in the CDR3. V lost 5 bases, J lost 5 bases, and 2 bases stayed unmatched. The CDR3 region has the DNA TGTGCCAGCAGTTCACAGGGGACTGAAGCTTTCTTT. Its protein is CASSSQGTEAFF.